Sequencing of this TCR beta chain was carried out in a study of T cells after yellow fever vaccination. The study's findings and limits: The study found a weaker secondary response that peaked faster, day 5 versus 15. Booster sampling recovered most clones from primary vaccination (approximately 97% CD4, 80% to 90% CD8). The presence of abundant clonotypes contaminating from the bulk population was possible in FACS-sorted repertoires.

Trimming removed 1 base at V and 10 bases at J, with 21 bases between. Germline CDR1 is DFQATT and CDR2 is SNEGSKA (reference sequence). This CDR3 has 15 amino acids. Synthesis of TCR cDNA relied on 5'RACE template switching, which attached a universal primer site and UMIs. One entry per CDR3 protein results from TCRdb running MiXCR on the 5' RACE reads. The sample has a few hundred thousand distinct CDR3 sequences, less than 9.5% seen once. This clonotype was recorded many times. The target antigen is unknown. Sequenced here: CD4+ T cells sorted from PBMCs, sampled 5 days after the yellow fever booster vaccination. The source is a man aged 18 to 30 who received the YFV17D yellow fever vaccine. The rearrangement links TRBV20-1 to TRBJ2-3; D gene unclear. In DNA form, the CDR3 reads TGCAGTGCTAGAGGCCGGGCCCACCCGATAACGGCGCAGTATTTT. Translated: CSARGRAHPITAQYF.